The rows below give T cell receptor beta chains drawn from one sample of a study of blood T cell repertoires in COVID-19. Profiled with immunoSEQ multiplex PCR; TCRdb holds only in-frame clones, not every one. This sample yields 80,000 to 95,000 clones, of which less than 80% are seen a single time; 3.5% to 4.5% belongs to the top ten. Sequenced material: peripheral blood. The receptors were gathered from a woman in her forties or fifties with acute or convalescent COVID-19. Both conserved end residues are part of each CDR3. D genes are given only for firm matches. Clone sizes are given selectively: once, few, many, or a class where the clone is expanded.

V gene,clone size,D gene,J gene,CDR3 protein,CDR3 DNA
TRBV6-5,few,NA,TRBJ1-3,CASLATRGSGNTIYF,TGTGCCAGCCTAGCGACCCGGGGCTCTGGAAACACCATATATTTT
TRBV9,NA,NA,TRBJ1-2,CASSGTGNYGYTF,TGTGCCAGCAGCGGGACGGGGAACTATGGCTACACCTTC
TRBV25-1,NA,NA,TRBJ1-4,CASSVMEANEKLFF,TGTGCCAGCAGTGTAATGGAGGCTAATGAAAAACTGTTTTTT
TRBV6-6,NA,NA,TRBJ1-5,CASWDTENQPQHF,TGTGCCAGCTGGGACACCGAGAATCAGCCCCAGCATTTT
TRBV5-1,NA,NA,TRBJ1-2,CASSFTGKYGYTF,TGCGCCAGCAGCTTTACAGGGAAGTATGGCTACACCTTC
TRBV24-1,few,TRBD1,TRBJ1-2,CATSDDDRENYGYTF,TGTGCCACCAGTGATGATGACAGGGAAAACTATGGCTACACCTTC
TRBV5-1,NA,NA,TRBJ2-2,CASSISGASNTGELFF,TGCGCCAGCAGCATTAGCGGAGCGTCGAACACCGGGGAGCTGTTTTTT
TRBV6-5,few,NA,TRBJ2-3,CASSRQKGTDTQYF,TGTGCCAGCAGCCGACAGAAGGGCACAGATACGCAGTATTTT
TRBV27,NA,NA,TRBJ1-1,CASKSGGMNTEAFF,TGTGCCAGCAAGTCCGGGGGAATGAACACTGAAGCTTTCTTT
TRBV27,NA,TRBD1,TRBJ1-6,CASSFDRGRTLHF,TGTGCCAGCAGTTTCGACAGGGGGCGTACCCTCCACTTT
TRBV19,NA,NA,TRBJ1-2,CASSQKGYYGYTF,TGTGCCAGTAGCCAAAAGGGGTACTATGGCTACACCTTC
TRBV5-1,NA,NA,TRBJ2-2,CASSLQTANTGELFF,TGCGCCAGCAGCCTGCAGACAGCCAACACCGGGGAGCTGTTTTTT
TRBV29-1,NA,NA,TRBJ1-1,CSVGRGAMNTEAFF,TGCAGCGTGGGGCGGGGGGCTATGAACACTGAAGCTTTCTTT
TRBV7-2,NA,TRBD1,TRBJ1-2,CASSFGTGEAYGYTF,TGTGCCAGCAGCTTTGGGACAGGGGAAGCGTATGGCTACACCTTC
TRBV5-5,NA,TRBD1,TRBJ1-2,CASSPGQGSDYGYTF,TGTGCCAGCAGTCCCGGACAGGGGAGCGACTATGGCTACACCTTC
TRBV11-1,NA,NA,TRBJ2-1,CASSFRNEQFF,TGTGCCAGCAGCTTCCGGAATGAGCAGTTCTTC
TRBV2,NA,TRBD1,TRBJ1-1,CASSITGGGEAFF,TGTGCCAGCAGTATAACAGGGGGCGGTGAAGCTTTCTTT
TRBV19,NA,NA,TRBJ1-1,CASSIGSERTEAFF,TGTGCCAGTAGTATAGGATCGGAGCGCACTGAAGCTTTCTTT
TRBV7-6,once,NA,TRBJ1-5,CASSLQVGLRGNQPQHF,TGTGCCAGCAGCTTACAGGTGGGGCTACGGGGCAATCAGCCCCAGCATTTT
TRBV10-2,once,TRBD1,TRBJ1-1,CASRGTGRTEAFF,TGCGCCAGCAGGGGGACAGGACGGACTGAAGCTTTCTTT
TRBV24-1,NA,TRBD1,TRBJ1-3,CATSDRTGGNTIYF,TGTGCCACCAGTGATCGGACAGGAGGAAACACCATATATTTT
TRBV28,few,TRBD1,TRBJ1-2,CATRQGKISGYTF,TGTGCCACGCGACAGGGGAAGATAAGTGGCTACACCTTC
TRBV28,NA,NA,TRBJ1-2,CASRGVANYGYTF,TGTGCCAGCCGCGGGGTAGCTAACTATGGCTACACCTTC
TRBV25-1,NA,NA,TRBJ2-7,CASSEFDTEQYF,TGTGCCAGCAGTGAATTCGACACCGAGCAGTACTTC
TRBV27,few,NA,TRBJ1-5,CASSPYYNQPQHF,TGTGCCAGCAGTCCTTACTACAATCAGCCCCAGCATTTT
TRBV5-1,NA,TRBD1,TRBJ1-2,CASSLSSGTANYGYTF,TGCGCCAGCAGCTTGTCTAGCGGGACAGCAAACTATGGCTACACCTTC
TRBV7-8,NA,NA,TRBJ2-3,CASSLAGGVISTDTQYF,TGTGCCAGCAGCCTAGCTGGCGGGGTGATCAGTACAGATACGCAGTATTTT
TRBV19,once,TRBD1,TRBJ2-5,CASSIVPGQGETQYF,TGTGCCAGTAGTATAGTCCCGGGACAGGGGGAGACCCAGTACTTC
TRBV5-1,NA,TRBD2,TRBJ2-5,CASSEAGGSETQYF,TGCGCCAGCAGCGAAGCGGGGGGCTCAGAGACCCAGTACTTC
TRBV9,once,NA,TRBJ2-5,CASSKDSWETQYF,TGTGCCAGCAGCAAGGACTCCTGGGAGACCCAGTACTTC
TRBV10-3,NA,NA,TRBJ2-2,CAISQRTVGTGELFF,TGTGCCATCAGTCAAAGAACAGTCGGCACCGGGGAGCTGTTTTTT